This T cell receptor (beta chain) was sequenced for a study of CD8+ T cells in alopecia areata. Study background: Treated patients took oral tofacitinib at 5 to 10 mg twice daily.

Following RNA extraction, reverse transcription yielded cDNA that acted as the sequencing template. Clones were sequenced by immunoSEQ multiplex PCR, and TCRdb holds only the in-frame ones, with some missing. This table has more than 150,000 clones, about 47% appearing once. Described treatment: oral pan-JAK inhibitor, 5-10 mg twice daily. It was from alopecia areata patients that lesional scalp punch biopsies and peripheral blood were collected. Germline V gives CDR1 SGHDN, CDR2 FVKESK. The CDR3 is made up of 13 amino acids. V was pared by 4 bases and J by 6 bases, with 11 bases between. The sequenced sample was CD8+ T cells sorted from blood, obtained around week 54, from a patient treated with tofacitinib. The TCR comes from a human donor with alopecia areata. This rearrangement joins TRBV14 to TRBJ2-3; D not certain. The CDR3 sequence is CASSPSGADTQYF. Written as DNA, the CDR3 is TGTGCCAGCAGCCCCTCCGGCGCCGATACGCAGTATTTT.